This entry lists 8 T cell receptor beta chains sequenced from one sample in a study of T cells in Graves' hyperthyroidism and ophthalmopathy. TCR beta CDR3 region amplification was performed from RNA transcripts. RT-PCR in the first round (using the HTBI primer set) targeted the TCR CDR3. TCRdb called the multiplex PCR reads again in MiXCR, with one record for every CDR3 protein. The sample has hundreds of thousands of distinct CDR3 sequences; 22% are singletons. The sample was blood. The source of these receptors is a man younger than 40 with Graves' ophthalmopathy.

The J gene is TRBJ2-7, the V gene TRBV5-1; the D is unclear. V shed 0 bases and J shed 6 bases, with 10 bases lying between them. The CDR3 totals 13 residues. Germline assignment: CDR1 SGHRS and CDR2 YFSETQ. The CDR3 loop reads CASSLDGPGEQYF. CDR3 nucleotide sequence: TGCGCCAGCAGCTTGGATGGGCCCGGCGAGCAGTACTTC.

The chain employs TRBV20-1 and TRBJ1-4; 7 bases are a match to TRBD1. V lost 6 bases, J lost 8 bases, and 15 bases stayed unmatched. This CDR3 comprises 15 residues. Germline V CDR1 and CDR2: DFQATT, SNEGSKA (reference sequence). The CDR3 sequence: CSAQGPNRGIEKLFF. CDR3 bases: TGCAGTGCACAAGGTCCAAACAGGGGCATCGAAAAACTGTTTTTT.

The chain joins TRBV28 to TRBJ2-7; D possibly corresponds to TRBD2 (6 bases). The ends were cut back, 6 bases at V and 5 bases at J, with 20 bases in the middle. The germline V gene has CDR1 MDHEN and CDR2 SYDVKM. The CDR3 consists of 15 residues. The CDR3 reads CASSPLGGGYDEQYF. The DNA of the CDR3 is TGTGCCAGCAGCCCTCTGGGGGGAGGCTACGACGAGCAGTACTTC.

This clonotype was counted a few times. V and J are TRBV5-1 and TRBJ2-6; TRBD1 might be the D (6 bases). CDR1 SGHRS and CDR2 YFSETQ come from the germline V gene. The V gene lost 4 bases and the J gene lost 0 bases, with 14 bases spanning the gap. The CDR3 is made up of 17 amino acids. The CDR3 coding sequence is TGCGCCAGCAGCCCGGCGACAGGCTACTCTGGGGCCAACGTCCTGACTTTC. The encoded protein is CASSPATGYSGANVLTF.

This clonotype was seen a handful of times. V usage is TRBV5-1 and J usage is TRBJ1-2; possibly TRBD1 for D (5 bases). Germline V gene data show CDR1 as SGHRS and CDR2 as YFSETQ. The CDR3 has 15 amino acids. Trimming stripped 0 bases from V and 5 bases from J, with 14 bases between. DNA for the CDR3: TGCGCCAGCAGCTTGGACGGGACGCCGGATTATGGCTACACCTTC. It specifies CASSLDGTPDYGYTF.

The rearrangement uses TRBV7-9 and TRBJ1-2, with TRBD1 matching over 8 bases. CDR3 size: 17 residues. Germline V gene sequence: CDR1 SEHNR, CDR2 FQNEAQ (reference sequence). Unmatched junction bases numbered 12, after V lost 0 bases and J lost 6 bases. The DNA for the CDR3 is TGTGCCAGCAGCTTAGCGTTTGAGTCAGGGGGCAAGGATGGCTACACCTTC. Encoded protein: CASSLAFESGGKDGYTF.

Written as DNA, the CDR3 is TGTGCCACCAGCGTTAGCGGGAGGGCGGGGGAGACCCAGTACTTC. This codes for CATSVSGRAGETQYF. This chain joins TRBV15 and TRBJ2-5; 11 bases agree with TRBD2. CDR3 length: 15 amino acids. The ends lost 5 bases at V and 5 bases at J; junction bases unmatched: 7. Germline V gene lookup returns CDR1 LNHNV and CDR2 YYDKDF (reference sequence). Using reference TRBV15 and TRBJ2-5 for the parts outside the CDR3, the full variable domain is DAMVIQNPRYQVTQFGKPVTLSCSQTLNHNVMYWYQQKSSQAPKLLFHYYDKDFNNEADTPDNFQSRRPNTSFCFLDIRSPGLGDTAMYLCATSVSGRAGETQYFGPGTRLLVL.

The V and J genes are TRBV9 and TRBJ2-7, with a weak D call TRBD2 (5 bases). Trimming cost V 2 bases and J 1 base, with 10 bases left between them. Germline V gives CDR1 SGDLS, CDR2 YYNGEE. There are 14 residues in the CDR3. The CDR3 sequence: CASSVSAESYEQYF. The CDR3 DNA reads TGTGCCAGCAGCGTTTCAGCGGAATCCTACGAGCAGTACTTC.